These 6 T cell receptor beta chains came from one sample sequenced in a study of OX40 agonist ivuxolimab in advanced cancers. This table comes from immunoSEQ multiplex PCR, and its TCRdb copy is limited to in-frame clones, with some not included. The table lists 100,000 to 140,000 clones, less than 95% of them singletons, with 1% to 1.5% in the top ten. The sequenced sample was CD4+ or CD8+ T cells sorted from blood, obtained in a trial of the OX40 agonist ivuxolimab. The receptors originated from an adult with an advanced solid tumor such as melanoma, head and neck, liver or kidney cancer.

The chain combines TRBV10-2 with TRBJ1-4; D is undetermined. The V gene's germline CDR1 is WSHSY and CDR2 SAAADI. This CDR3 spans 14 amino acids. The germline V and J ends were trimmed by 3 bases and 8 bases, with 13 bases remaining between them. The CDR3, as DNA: TGCGCCAGCAGTGATCAGTCCGGAGGGGAAAAACTGTTTTTT. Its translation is CASSDQSGGEKLFF.

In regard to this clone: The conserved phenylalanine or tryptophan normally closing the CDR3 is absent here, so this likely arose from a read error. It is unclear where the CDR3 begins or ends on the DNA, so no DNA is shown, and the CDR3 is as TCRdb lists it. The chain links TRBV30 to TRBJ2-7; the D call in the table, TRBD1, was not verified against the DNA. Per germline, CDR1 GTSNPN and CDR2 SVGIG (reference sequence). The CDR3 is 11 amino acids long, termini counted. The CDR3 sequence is CAWSGRGQGRG.

The CDR3 protein is CSVEDLPLAGVVTDTQYF. CDR3 DNA sequence: TGCAGCGTTGAAGATCTTCCTTTAGCGGGAGTTGTAACAGATACGCAGTATTTT. The chain is built from TRBV29-1 and TRBJ2-3, with 9 bases that match TRBD2. There are 18 residues in the CDR3. Germline CDR1 SQVTM, CDR2 ANQGSEA. V lost 0 bases, J lost 3 bases, and 13 bases stayed unmatched.

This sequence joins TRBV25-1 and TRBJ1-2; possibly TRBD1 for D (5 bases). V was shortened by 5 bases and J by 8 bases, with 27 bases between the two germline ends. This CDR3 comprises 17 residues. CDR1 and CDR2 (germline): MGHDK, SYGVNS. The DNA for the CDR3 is TGTGCCAGCAGTCCCGCGACCGGATTCCGGGCAGGGAAAGGCTACACCTTC. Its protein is CASSPATGFRAGKGYTF.

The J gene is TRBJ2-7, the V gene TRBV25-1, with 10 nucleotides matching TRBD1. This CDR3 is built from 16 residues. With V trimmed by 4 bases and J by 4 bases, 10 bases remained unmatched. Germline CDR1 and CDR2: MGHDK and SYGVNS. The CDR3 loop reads CASSGSPGQGEYEQYF. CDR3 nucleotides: TGTGCCAGCAGTGGATCCCCCGGACAGGGGGAGTACGAGCAGTACTTC.

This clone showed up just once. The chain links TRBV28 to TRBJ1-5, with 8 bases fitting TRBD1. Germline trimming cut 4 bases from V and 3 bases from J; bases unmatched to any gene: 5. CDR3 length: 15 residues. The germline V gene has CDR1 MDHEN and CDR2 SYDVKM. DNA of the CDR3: TGTGCCAGCAGTTCGACAGGGGCCTCCAATCAGCCCCAGCATTTT. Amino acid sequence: CASSSTGASNQPQHF.